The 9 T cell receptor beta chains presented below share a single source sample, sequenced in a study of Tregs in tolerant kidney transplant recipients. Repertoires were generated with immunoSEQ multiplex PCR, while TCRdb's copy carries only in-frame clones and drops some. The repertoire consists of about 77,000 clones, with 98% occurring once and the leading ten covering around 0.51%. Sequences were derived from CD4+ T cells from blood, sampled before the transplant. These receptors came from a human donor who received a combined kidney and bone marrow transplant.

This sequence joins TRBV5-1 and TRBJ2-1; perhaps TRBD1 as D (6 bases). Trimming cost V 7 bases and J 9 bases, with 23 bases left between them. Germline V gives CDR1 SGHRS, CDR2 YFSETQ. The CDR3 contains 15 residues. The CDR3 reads CASQPHREFGGEQFF. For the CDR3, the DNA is TGCGCCAGCCAACCTCACAGGGAATTCGGCGGTGAGCAGTTCTTC.

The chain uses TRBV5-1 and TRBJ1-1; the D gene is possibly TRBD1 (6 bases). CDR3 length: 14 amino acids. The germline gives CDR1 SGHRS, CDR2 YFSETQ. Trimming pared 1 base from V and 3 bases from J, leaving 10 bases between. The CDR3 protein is CASSLNRVDTEAFF. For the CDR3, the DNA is TGCGCCAGCAGCTTGAACAGGGTAGACACTGAAGCTTTCTTT. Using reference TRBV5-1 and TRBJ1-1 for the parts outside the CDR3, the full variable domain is KAGVTQTPRYLIKTRGQQVTLSCSPISGHRSVSWYQQTPGQGLQFLFEYFSETQRNKGNFPGRFSGRQFSNSRSEMNVSTLELGDSALYLCASSLNRVDTEAFFGQGTRLTVV.

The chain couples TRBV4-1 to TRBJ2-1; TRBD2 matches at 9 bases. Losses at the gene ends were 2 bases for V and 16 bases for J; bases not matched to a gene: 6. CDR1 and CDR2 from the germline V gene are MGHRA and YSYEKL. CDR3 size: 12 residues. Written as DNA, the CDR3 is TGCGCCAGCAGCCAACCCGGGACTAGCAGCTTCTTC. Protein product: CASSQPGTSSFF.

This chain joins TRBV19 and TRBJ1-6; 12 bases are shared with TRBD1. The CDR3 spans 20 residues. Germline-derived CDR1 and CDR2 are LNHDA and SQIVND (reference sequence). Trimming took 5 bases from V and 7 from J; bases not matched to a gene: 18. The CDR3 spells CASSPYAGQGAPKENSPLHF. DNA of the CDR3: TGTGCCAGTAGTCCTTATGCGGGACAGGGGGCGCCTAAGGAAAATTCACCCCTCCACTTT.

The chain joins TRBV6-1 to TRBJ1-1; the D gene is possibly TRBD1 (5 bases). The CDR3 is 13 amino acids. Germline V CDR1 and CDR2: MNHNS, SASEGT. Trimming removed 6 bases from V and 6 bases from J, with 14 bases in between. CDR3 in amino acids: CASRGQGLAEAFF. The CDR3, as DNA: TGTGCCAGCAGGGGCCAGGGTCTCGCTGAAGCTTTCTTT.

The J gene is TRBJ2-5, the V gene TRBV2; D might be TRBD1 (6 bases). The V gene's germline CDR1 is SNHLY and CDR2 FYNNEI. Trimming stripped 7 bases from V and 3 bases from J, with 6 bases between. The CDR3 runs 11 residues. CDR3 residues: CASNREETQYF. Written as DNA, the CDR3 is TGTGCCAGCAACAGGGAAGAGACCCAGTACTTC.

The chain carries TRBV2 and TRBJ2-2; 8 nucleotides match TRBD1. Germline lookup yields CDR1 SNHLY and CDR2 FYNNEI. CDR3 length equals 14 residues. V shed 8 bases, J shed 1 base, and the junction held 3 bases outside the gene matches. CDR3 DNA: TGTGCCAGCGAGGGACAGGAGAACACCGGGGAGCTGTTTTTT. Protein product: CASEGQENTGELFF. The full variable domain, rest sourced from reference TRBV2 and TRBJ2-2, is EPEVTQTPSHQVTQMGQEVILRCVPISNHLYFYWYRQILGQKVEFLVSFYNNEISEKSEIFDDQFSVERPDGSNFTLKIRSTKLEDSAMYFCASEGQENTGELFFGEGSRLTVL.

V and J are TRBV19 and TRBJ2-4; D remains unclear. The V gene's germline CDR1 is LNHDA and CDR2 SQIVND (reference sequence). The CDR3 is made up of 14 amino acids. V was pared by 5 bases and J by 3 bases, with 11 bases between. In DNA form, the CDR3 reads TGTGCCAGTAGTGTAAAGAGCCTCAAAAACATTCAGTACTTC. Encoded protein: CASSVKSLKNIQYF.

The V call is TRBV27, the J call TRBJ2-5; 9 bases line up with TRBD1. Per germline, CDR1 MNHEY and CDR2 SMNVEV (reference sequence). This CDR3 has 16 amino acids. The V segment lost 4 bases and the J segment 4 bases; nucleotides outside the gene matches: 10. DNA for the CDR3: TGTGCCAGCAGTTCAGCCATTGGACAGGGGAGAGAGACCCAGTACTTC. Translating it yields CASSSAIGQGRETQYF.